These 20 T cell receptor beta chains share one sample of origin, sequenced in a study of T cells in women clearing cervical HPV infection. Clones were sequenced by immunoSEQ multiplex PCR, and TCRdb holds only the in-frame ones, with some missing. The table for this sample gives 35,000 to 45,000 clones. The sequenced sample consisted of blood buffy coat. The source is a woman between 18 and 69 years old with a cervical HPV16 infection that either progressed to CIN3+ or cleared (not recorded which).

CDR3 in amino acids: CASSSVASGTYTF. CDR3 DNA, as far as it was read: TGTGCCAGCAGCTCTGTTGCTAGCGGTACC. This chain links TRBV7-2 with TRBJ1-2; D is uncertain. The read finishes 3 residues shy of the CDR3 end, and the germline J gene is used to complete it. CDR1 and CDR2 (germline): SGHTA, FQGNSA. This CDR3 contains 13 residues.

The CDR3 sequence: CASSPGQDNEQFF. The sequenced CDR3 bases are TGTGCCAGCTCCCCTGGGCAGGACAATGAG. V usage is TRBV18 and J usage is TRBJ2-1; D ambiguous. The read terminates 3 residues before the CDR3 end, so the remaining end is supplied by the germline J gene. CDR1 and CDR2 (germline): KGHSH, LQKENI. The CDR3 has 13 residues. V gave up 6 bases and J gave up 5 bases, with 11 bases separating them.

This CDR3 is CASSPWQGALVEQYF. The part of the CDR3 DNA that was read is TGTGCCAGCTCACCCTGGCAGGGGGCTCTGGTCGAG. The chain is built from TRBV18 and TRBJ2-7; 8 bases fit TRBD1. The read ends 3 residues shy of where the CDR3 ends; the end is completed using the germline J gene. Unmatched junction bases numbered 10, after V lost 3 bases and J lost 6 bases. CDR1 is KGHSH and CDR2 is LQKENI in the germline V gene. The CDR3 spans 15 residues.

Regarding this clone: The CDR3 end lies 3 residues beyond the end of the read and is filled in from the germline J gene. V usage is TRBV2 and J usage is TRBJ2-7; possibly TRBD1 for D (5 bases). V lost 8 bases and J 3 bases, leaving 8 bases between the germline ends. Germline assignment: CDR1 SNHLY and CDR2 FYNNEI. The CDR3 has 11 amino acids. The CDR3 DNA, read in part, is TGTGCCAGCGAGACAGTCTACGAG. This translates into CASETVYE. The CDR3 as a whole reads CASETVYEQYF.

Incomplete CDR3 DNA: TGTGCCAGCAGCAATGGACGGGACTCCTACGAC. Translating it yields CASSNGRDSYD. The entire CDR3 protein reads CASSNGRDSYDYTF. The J gene is TRBJ1-2, the V gene TRBV7-2; possibly TRBD1 for D (5 bases). The CDR3 goes on 3 residues after the read ends, and that part is filled in from the germline J gene. The CDR3 totals 14 residues. Germline CDR1 is SGHTA and CDR2 is FQGNSA.

CDR3 region: CASSPSGGRYEQYF. CDR3 bases read: TGTGCCAGCAGCCCTAGCGGGGGGCGATACGAG. The chain recombines TRBV11-2 with TRBJ2-7, with 11 nucleotides matching TRBD2. Read coverage stops 3 residues before the CDR3 terminus; the germline J gene supplies the remainder. Germline CDR1 SGHAT, CDR2 FQNNGV. This CDR3 has 14 amino acids. Germline trimming cut 5 bases from V and 4 bases from J; bases unmatched to any gene: 4.

As concerns this clone: The CDR3 extends 3 residues past the end of the read, so its final part is completed from the germline J gene. The rearrangement links TRBV20-1 to TRBJ2-3; tentative D call: TRBD2 (6 bases). This CDR3 has 17 amino acids. CDR1 is DFQATT, CDR2 SNEGSKA, per germline (reference sequence). The sequenced CDR3 bases are TGCAGTGCTGGCGGGGTAGCTAATCAGAGGGTTCAAGAGACG. Translated, it gives CSAGGVANQRVQET. The full CDR3 reads CSAGGVANQRVQETQYF.

As for this clone: The CDR3 end falls 3 residues outside the read, so it is completed with the germline J gene. The chain combines TRBV28 with TRBJ2-5, with TRBD2 matching over 11 bases. Germline lookup yields CDR1 MDHEN and CDR2 SYDVKM. V was pared by 4 bases and J by 5 bases, with 6 bases of the junction left unmatched. The length of the CDR3 is 15 residues. CDR3 bases read: TGTGCCAGCAGTTCCCTAGCGGGGGGAGGGGAGACC. Translating gives CASSSLAGGGET. The whole CDR3 sequence is CASSSLAGGGETQYF. Using reference TRBV28 and TRBJ2-5 for the parts outside the CDR3, the full variable domain is DVKVTQSSRYLVKRTGEKVFLECVQDMDHENMFWYRQDPGLGLRLIYFSYDVKMKEKGDIPEGYSVSREKKERFSLILESASTNQTSMYLCASSSLAGGGETQYFGPGTRLLVL.

Concerning this clone: The sequenced fragment ends 3 residues before the CDR3 boundary, so the rest is inferred from the germline J gene. The V and J genes are TRBV6-1 and TRBJ1-4; 8 bases map to TRBD1. From germline, CDR1 is MNHNS and CDR2 SASEGT. Trimming at V came to 2 bases and at J to 5 bases, leaving 7 bases not matched to a gene. The CDR3 sequence is 16 residues long. CDR3 DNA, as far as it was read: TGTGCCAGCAGTGAACAGGGGGCGAAGGGCAATGAAAAA. Protein: CASSEQGAKGNEK. The full CDR3 reads CASSEQGAKGNEKLFF.

On this clone: The read falls 3 residues short of the CDR3 end, and the missing part is taken from the germline J gene. The V call is TRBV6-1, the J call TRBJ2-5; 8 bases fit TRBD2. The ends lost 2 bases at V and 5 bases at J; junction bases unmatched: 7. The CDR3 sequence is 15 residues long. Germline values: CDR1 MNHNS, CDR2 SASEGT. CDR3 protein: CASSERTGGRETQYF. Incomplete CDR3 DNA: TGTGCCAGCAGTGAAAGAACGGGGGGGCGGGAGACC.

Details on this clone: An end of the junction does not agree with germline; a read error may underlie this. Read data end 3 residues before the CDR3 end; the end is taken from the germline J gene. Other DNA variants within this sample encode the same CDR3. The chain is built from TRBV18 and TRBJ1-3, with D possibly matching TRBD1 (5 bases). The CDR3 contains 15 residues. Per germline, CDR1 KGHSH and CDR2 LQKENI. The CDR3 loop reads CASSPQGESGNTIYF. The CDR3 DNA, read in part, is TGTGCCAGCTCACCACAAGGGGAATCTGGAAACACT. The full variable domain, in which reference TRBV18 and TRBJ1-3 provide the parts outside the CDR3, is NAGVMQNPRHLVRRRGQEARLRCSPMKGHSHVYWYRQLPEEGLKFMVYLQKENIIDESGMPKERFSAEFPKEGPSILRIQQVVRGDSAAYFCASSPQGESGNTIYFGEGSWLTVV.

About this clone itself: The CDR3 extends 3 residues past the end of the read, so its final part is completed from the germline J gene. The chain joins TRBV7-6 to TRBJ2-1; D call uncertain. Germline V gene sequence: CDR1 SGHVS, CDR2 FNYEAQ. V lost 2 bases and J 3 bases, leaving 11 bases between the germline ends. This CDR3 spans 15 amino acids. The DNA read from the CDR3 is TGTGCCAGCAGCTTAATGTGGGCAGACTACAATGAG. It is translated as CASSLMWADYNE. The CDR3 as a whole reads CASSLMWADYNEQFF.

With respect to this clone: Sequencing ends 3 residues short of the CDR3 end; the germline J gene provides the rest. V usage is TRBV7-9 and J usage is TRBJ2-3; TRBD1 might be the D (5 bases). Between the trimmed V and J ends, which lost 5 bases and 5 bases, there was a span of 8 bases. Germline V gene sequence: CDR1 SEHNR, CDR2 FQNEAQ (reference sequence). CDR3 length equals 12 residues. The part of the CDR3 DNA that was read is TGTGCCAGCAGCGAACAGGAAGATACG. Protein sequence: CASSEQEDT. The entire CDR3 protein is CASSEQEDTQYF.

Regarding this clone: The read terminates 3 residues ahead of where the CDR3 ends, so the germline J gene completes it. The chain has TRBV6-2 or TRBV6-3 and TRBJ1-2; TRBD1 might be the D (6 bases). The CDR3 totals 16 residues. Germline V gene data show CDR1 as MNHEY and CDR2 as SVGEGT. V lost 0 bases to trimming and J lost 4 bases, with 15 bases between them. This CDR3 is CASSYSSTGPTYGYTF. CDR3 bases read: TGTGCCAGCAGTTACTCCTCTACAGGGCCGACCTATGGC.

CDR3 DNA (partial): TGCAGTGCGGTACAGGGGTCGGGCAATCAGCCC. Protein: CSAVQGSGNQP. The whole CDR3 sequence reads CSAVQGSGNQPQHF. The gene calls are TRBV20-1 and TRBJ1-5; the match to TRBD1 covers 7 bases. The CDR3 end is not reached by the read, which stops 3 residues before it; the germline J gene fills it in. Unmatched junction bases numbered 7, after V lost 6 bases and J lost 2 bases. The CDR3 has 14 amino acids. Germline V gene sequence: CDR1 DFQATT, CDR2 SNEGSKA (reference sequence).

The CDR3 spells CAISVQNSYEQYF. The sequenced CDR3 bases are TGTGCCATCAGTGTCCAGAACTCCTACGAG. The chain employs TRBV10-3 and TRBJ2-7; D not certain. The read terminates 3 residues before the CDR3 end, so the remaining end is supplied by the germline J gene. The germline V gene encodes CDR1 ENHRY and CDR2 SYGVKD. There are 13 residues in the CDR3. V was trimmed by 4 bases and J by 0 bases, leaving 7 bases between them.

Remarks on this clone: Coverage ceases 3 residues before the CDR3 finishes, and the germline J gene fills in the end. The chain links TRBV7-9 to TRBJ1-1; D possibly corresponds to TRBD1 (6 bases). Germline V gene data show CDR1 as SEHNR and CDR2 as FQNEAQ (reference sequence). This CDR3 has 13 residues. The CDR3 is CASSLTTTGTAFF. CDR3 DNA (partial): TGTGCCAGCAGCTTAACTACGACAGGTACA.

In regard to this clone: The read is 3 residues too short to cover the CDR3 end, so that end is filled in from the germline J gene. The chain uses TRBV7-7 and TRBJ2-1; the match to TRBD2 covers 9 bases. Germline V lookup: CDR1 SSHAT, CDR2 FNYEAQ (reference sequence). The CDR3 sequence is 14 residues long. Trimming cost V 3 bases and J 7 bases; bases outside gene matches: 4. CDR3 DNA, as far as it was read: TGTGCCAGCAGCTTTGCGAGCGGGGGGAATGAG. Amino acid sequence: CASSFASGGNE. In full, the CDR3 reads CASSFASGGNEQFF.

The CDR3 bases that were read are TGTGCCAGTAGGATGACAGGGTACAATGAC. Translating it yields CASRMTGYND. The whole CDR3 reads CASRMTGYNDYTF. This chain links TRBV19 with TRBJ1-2; 7 nucleotides agree with TRBD1. The read terminates 3 residues before the CDR3 end, so the remaining end is supplied by the germline J gene. The germline V gene has CDR1 LNHDA and CDR2 SQIVND (reference sequence). CDR3 length equals 13 residues.

A note on this clone: The read stops 3 residues short of the end of the CDR3; the missing end is completed from the germline J gene. The V call is TRBV19, the J call TRBJ2-1; 7 bases are a match to TRBD2. The CDR3 consists of 14 residues. Trimming at V came to 6 bases and at J to 3 bases, leaving 5 bases not matched to a gene. Germline CDR1 reads LNHDA; CDR2 reads SQIVND (reference sequence). The CDR3 here is CASRRGGLYNEQFF. The CDR3 bases that were read are TGTGCCAGTAGGCGCGGGGGTCTCTACAATGAG. The full variable domain, in which reference TRBV19 and TRBJ2-1 provide the parts outside the CDR3, is DGGITQSPKYLFRKEGQNVTLSCEQNLNHDAMYWYRQDPGQGLRLIYYSQIVNDFQKGDIAEGYSVSREKKESFPLTVTSAQKNPTAFYLCASRRGGLYNEQFFGPGTRLTVL.